These 29 T cell receptor beta chains share one sample of origin, sequenced in a study of T cells in Graves' hyperthyroidism and ophthalmopathy. TCR beta CDR3 region amplification was performed from RNA transcripts. First-round RT-PCR with HTBI primers amplified the TCR CDR3 region. TCRdb itself ran the multiplex PCR reads through MiXCR, one entry per CDR3 protein. The repertoire holds hundreds of thousands of distinct CDR3 sequences, with roughly 15% as singletons. Sequenced sample: blood. These receptors came from a young woman with Graves' hyperthyroidism.

The J gene is TRBJ1-5, the V gene TRBV29-1; 11 bases agree with TRBD1. The CDR3 runs to 15 residues. Germline CDR1 is SQVTM and CDR2 is ANQGSEA. V gave up 6 bases and J gave up 2 bases; unmatched junction bases: 6. CDR3: CSVRTGGAGNQPQHF. Here the CDR3 DNA reads TGCAGCGTCAGGACAGGGGGCGCGGGCAATCAGCCCCAGCATTTT.

This clonotype came up many times. This chain connects TRBV7-8 to TRBJ2-7, with TRBD2 as a possible D gene (6 bases). The germline gives CDR1 SGHVS, CDR2 FQNEAQ. This CDR3 contains 15 residues. V was shortened by 2 bases and J by 7 bases, with 18 bases between the two germline ends. CDR3 region: CASSLSPAGLWEQYF. CDR3 coding DNA: TGTGCCAGCAGCTTAAGTCCAGCGGGCCTTTGGGAGCAGTACTTC.

The table lists this clonotype with many counts. CDR3 region: CASNLEGNEQFF. CDR3 nucleotides: TGTGCCAGCAACCTAGAGGGTAATGAGCAGTTCTTC. The chain combines TRBV7-2 with TRBJ2-1, with D possibly matching TRBD2 (5 bases). This CDR3 has 12 residues. Trimming took 7 bases from V and 7 from J, leaving 11 bases between them. Per the germline V gene, CDR1 is SGHTA and CDR2 is FQGNSA.

In its sample, this clonotype was seen many times. This chain uses TRBV12-3 or TRBV12-4 with TRBJ1-2, with D possibly matching TRBD1 (5 bases). Trimming shortened V by 8 bases and J by 2 bases, and 12 bases separated the two germline ends. The CDR3 spans 13 residues. The CDR3 is CASGAGRNYGYTF. CDR3 nucleotide sequence: TGTGCCAGCGGGGCGGGACGCAACTATGGCTACACCTTC.

This clonotype was counted a few times. The J gene is TRBJ1-4, the V gene TRBV6-1, with D possibly TRBD1 on 5 matching bases. Germline CDR1 MNHNS, CDR2 SASEGT. CDR3 length: 15 residues. Trimming removed 6 bases at V and 1 base at J, with 12 bases between. The CDR3 DNA reads TGTGCCAGCAGCGTCGGCCAGGGAACTAATGAAAAACTGTTTTTT. This translates into CASSVGQGTNEKLFF.

The CDR3 is CASKSSGRGLYEQYF. As DNA, the CDR3 is TGTGCCAGCAAATCTAGCGGGAGGGGTCTCTACGAGCAGTACTTC. J is TRBJ2-7 and V is TRBV6-1; TRBD2 matches at 12 bases. The V gene end was trimmed by 7 bases and the J gene end by 3 bases; junction bases not matched to a gene: 7. The CDR3 has 15 amino acids. Germline V gene sequence: CDR1 MNHNS, CDR2 SASEGT.

This clonotype was detected many times. The J gene is TRBJ2-1, the V gene TRBV7-2, with unresolved D. CDR3 length: 11 amino acids. The germline V gene has CDR1 SGHTA and CDR2 FQGNSA. The V gene lost 11 bases and the J gene lost 2 bases, with 7 bases spanning the gap. CDR3 DNA sequence: TGTGCCGCTAGGGCCTACAATGAGCAGTTCTTC. It translates to CAARAYNEQFF.

This clonotype was counted between two and nine times. The chain links TRBV12-3 or TRBV12-4 to TRBJ2-2; D is possibly TRBD1 (6 bases). The CDR3 is 15 residues long. The V end was cut by 0 bases, the J end by 6 bases, with 11 bases between. The CDR3 loop reads CASSLALGAAGELFF. CDR3 DNA sequence: TGTGCCAGCAGTTTAGCCTTGGGGGCGGCCGGGGAGCTGTTTTTT.

For this clonotype: A read error may explain this, as a much larger clone is one base away. The chain combines TRBV20-1 with TRBJ2-1, with 7 bases matching TRBD2. The CDR3 covers 14 residues. The V gene end was trimmed by 5 bases and the J gene end by 6 bases; junction bases not matched to a gene: 10. Germline loops: CDR1 DFQATT, CDR2 SNEGSKA (reference sequence). CDR3 in DNA: TGCAGTGCTGGAGGACGGGGGGTTACCAATGAGCAGTTCTTC. Translating gives CSAGGRGVTNEQFF.

At least ten counts were recorded for this clonotype. The V call is TRBV29-1, the J call TRBJ1-1; D perhaps matches TRBD1 (6 bases). There are 15 residues in the CDR3. Germline V gene lookup returns CDR1 SQVTM and CDR2 ANQGSEA. The ends were cut back, 5 bases at V and 5 bases at J, with 21 bases in the middle. CDR3 in amino acids: CSVYKRGGRGTEAFF. The CDR3 DNA sequence: TGCAGCGTTTACAAGCGGGGGGGGCGAGGAACTGAAGCTTTCTTT.

This clonotype occurred many times. This rearrangement joins TRBV2 to TRBJ2-1; possible D gene TRBD2, 5 bases. Germline CDR1 and CDR2: SNHLY and FYNNEI. Trimming removed 8 bases from V and 4 bases from J, with 9 bases in between. There are 12 residues in the CDR3. The CDR3 is CASGSGYNEQFF. The CDR3, as DNA: TGTGCCAGCGGGAGCGGTTACAATGAGCAGTTCTTC.

Ten or more counts support this clonotype. The chain links TRBV20-1 to TRBJ2-3; TRBD2 aligns across 9 bases. The CDR3 has 15 residues. V lost 4 bases to trimming and J lost 4 bases; unmatched junction nucleotides: 9. CDR1 is DFQATT and CDR2 is SNEGSKA in the germline V gene (reference sequence). The CDR3 protein is CSATNGGGVPDTQYF. The CDR3 coding sequence is TGCAGTGCTACCAATGGCGGGGGGGTCCCAGATACGCAGTATTTT.

This clonotype was detected a few times. The rearrangement uses TRBV12-3 or TRBV12-4 and TRBJ1-6, with 7 bases lining up with TRBD1. The CDR3 consists of 14 residues. V was clipped by 3 bases and J by 7 bases; unmatched bases: 3. CDR3 bases: TGTGCCAGCAGTTTCCGGGACAGAAATTCACCCCTCCACTTT. Its protein product is CASSFRDRNSPLHF.

Of note for this clonotype: It may be a read error: a sequence one base away is much more abundant. The V and J genes are TRBV6-2 or TRBV6-3 and TRBJ2-4; the D call may be TRBD1 or TRBD2 (5 bases each). Matching the DNA end better, TRBJ2-1 makes the J call doubtful. The CDR3 is made up of 14 amino acids. Looked up from germline, CDR1 is MNHEY and CDR2 is SVGEGT. CDR3 in amino acids: CASVPSGRGSIQFF. In DNA form, the CDR3 reads TGTGCCAGCGTACCCTCGGGACGCGGGTCCATTCAGTTCTTC.

V usage is TRBV24-1 and J usage is TRBJ2-2; perhaps TRBD1 as D (6 bases). The CDR3 is 16 amino acids. In germline, CDR1 is KGHDR, CDR2 SFDVKD. V was trimmed by 5 bases and J by 1 base, leaving 13 bases between them. The CDR3: CATSVLGQGNTGELFF. CDR3 bases: TGTGCCACCAGTGTATTGGGACAAGGGAACACCGGGGAGCTGTTTTTT.

This clonotype occurred a few times. The chain joins TRBV29-1 to TRBJ1-2; perhaps TRBD1 as D (6 bases). Germline CDR1 is SQVTM and CDR2 is ANQGSEA. The germline V and J ends were trimmed by 6 bases and 8 bases, with 16 bases remaining between them. This CDR3 region has 12 residues. The CDR3 protein is CSVQGQGIGYTF. The DNA for the CDR3 is TGCAGCGTGCAGGGGCAGGGGATCGGCTACACCTTC. Looking up the rest from reference TRBV29-1 and TRBJ1-2 gives the full variable domain: SAVISQKPSRDICQRGTSLTIQCQVDSQVTMMFWYRQQPGQSLTLIATANQGSEATYESGFVIDKFPISRPNLTFSTLTVSNMSPEDSSIYLCSVQGQGIGYTFGSGTRLTVV.

This clonotype has just a few counts. The chain employs TRBV24-1 and TRBJ2-7; 7 nucleotides align to TRBD1. Germline values: CDR1 KGHDR, CDR2 SFDVKD. The CDR3 length is 12 residues. V lost 6 bases and J lost 6; bases outside the gene matches: 4. CDR3 loop: CATSPTGVEQYF. DNA of the CDR3: TGTGCCACCAGTCCAACAGGGGTCGAGCAGTACTTC.

This clonotype appeared many times. The rearrangement joins TRBV7-3 to TRBJ2-3; TRBD1 aligns across 8 bases. Germline loops: CDR1 SGHTA, CDR2 FQGTGA. J gave up 1 base and V 5 bases, and 5 bases lay outside the gene matches. This CDR3 is 15 amino acids long. The CDR3 DNA sequence: TGTGCCAGCAGCCCCTCACAGGGGGGCACAGATACGCAGTATTTT. It codes for CASSPSQGGTDTQYF.

The chain employs TRBV28 and TRBJ2-1; no clear D. CDR1 and CDR2 (germline): MDHEN, SYDVKM. Deletions cut 3 bases from V and 9 bases from J, with 12 bases between. The CDR3 consists of 13 residues. The CDR3 protein is CASSFFWHSEQFF. DNA of the CDR3: TGTGCCAGCAGTTTCTTTTGGCATAGTGAGCAGTTCTTC. The full variable domain, in which reference TRBV28 and TRBJ2-1 provide the parts outside the CDR3, is DVKVTQSSRYLVKRTGEKVFLECVQDMDHENMFWYRQDPGLGLRLIYFSYDVKMKEKGDIPEGYSVSREKKERFSLILESASTNQTSMYLCASSFFWHSEQFFGPGTRLTVL.

This clonotype was recorded at least ten times. The V call is TRBV10-2, the J call TRBJ2-2; 10 nucleotides line up with TRBD2. V was clipped by 7 bases and J by 2 bases; unmatched bases: 4. The CDR3 length is 15 residues. Germline V gene lookup returns CDR1 WSHSY and CDR2 SAAADI. As DNA, the CDR3 is TGCGCCAGCAAGGGACTAGCGACAAACACCGGGGAGCTGTTTTTT. Translation: CASKGLATNTGELFF.

Points on this clonotype: An end of the junction differs from the germline gene, which may be a read error. The chain employs TRBV28 and TRBJ1-5; perhaps TRBD1 as D (5 bases). The V gene's germline CDR1 is MDHEN and CDR2 SYDVKM. The CDR3 has 10 residues. The CDR3 nucleotides read TGTGCCAGCAGTAGACAGCTCCAGCATTTT. Translating it yields CASSRQLQHF.

Details on this clonotype: Since a much larger clone is just one base distant, this may be a read error. This chain connects TRBV6-2 or TRBV6-3 to TRBJ2-7; the D call may be TRBD1 or TRBD2 (5 bases each). This CDR3 spans 13 amino acids. CDR1 MNHEY and CDR2 SVGEGT come from the germline V gene. With 6 bases removed from V and 3 bases from J, the gap between germline ends came to 12 bases. CDR3 DNA sequence: TGTGCCAGCAGCGGGACGGAAGGCTACGAGCAGTACTTC. Translated, it gives CASSGTEGYEQYF.

This clonotype was seen ten or more times. V and J are TRBV7-9 and TRBJ2-7; 13 positions match TRBD2. From germline, CDR1 is SEHNR and CDR2 FQNEAQ (reference sequence). The V gene end was trimmed by 1 base and the J gene end by 2 bases; junction bases not matched to a gene: 5. This CDR3 comprises 17 residues. The CDR3 spells CASSLVAGTSGTYEQYF. Here the CDR3 DNA reads TGTGCCAGCAGCTTAGTGGCCGGGACTAGCGGGACCTACGAGCAGTACTTC. The entire variable domain, with the rest obtained from reference TRBV7-9 and TRBJ2-7, is as follows: DTGVSQNPRHKITKRGQNVTFRCDPISEHNRLYWYRQTLGQGPEFLTYFQNEAQLEKSRLLSDRFSAERPKGSFSTLEIQRTEQGDSAMYLCASSLVAGTSGTYEQYFGPGTRLTVT.

Regarding this clonotype: Being one base from a much bigger clone, this may be a read error. The genes are TRBV12-3 or TRBV12-4 and TRBJ2-7, with 7 bases matching TRBD1. This CDR3 is 15 amino acids long. V gave up 6 bases and J gave up 5 bases; unmatched junction bases: 13. The CDR3 bases are TGTGCCAGCAGAGAAATCAGGGGGTTGGTCAACGAGCAGTACTTC. Encoded protein: CASREIRGLVNEQYF.

This clonotype appeared many times. The V and J genes are TRBV5-1 and TRBJ2-1; D uncertain. Germline-derived CDR1 and CDR2 are SGHRS and YFSETQ. The CDR3 has 13 amino acids. The V end was cut by 4 bases, the J end by 2 bases, with 7 bases between. Written as DNA, the CDR3 is TGCGCCAGCAGCCCTAGGACCTACAATGAGCAGTTCTTC. Protein product: CASSPRTYNEQFF.

The V and J genes are TRBV2 and TRBJ2-1; 7 bases agree with TRBD2. This CDR3 has 15 residues. The V gene's germline CDR1 is SNHLY and CDR2 FYNNEI. V gave up 6 bases and J gave up 5 bases; unmatched junction bases: 10. This CDR3 reads CASSLVGDYDNEQFF. CDR3 coding DNA: TGTGCCAGCAGCCTAGTGGGGGACTACGACAATGAGCAGTTCTTC. Drawing the rest from reference TRBV2 and TRBJ2-1, the complete variable domain is EPEVTQTPSHQVTQMGQEVILRCVPISNHLYFYWYRQILGQKVEFLVSFYNNEISEKSEIFDDQFSVERPDGSNFTLKIRSTKLEDSAMYFCASSLVGDYDNEQFFGPGTRLTVL.

In its sample, this clonotype was seen many times. The rearrangement joins TRBV29-1 to TRBJ2-5; 10 bases agree with TRBD2. The CDR3 runs 14 residues. V gave up 6 bases and J gave up 5 bases; unmatched junction bases: 9. Germline lookup yields CDR1 SQVTM and CDR2 ANQGSEA. This CDR3 is CSVVSGRATETQYF. CDR3 nucleotide sequence: TGCAGCGTCGTCAGCGGGAGGGCCACGGAGACCCAGTACTTC.

On this clonotype: An end of the junction differs from the germline gene, which may be a read error. The chain employs TRBV5-8 and TRBJ1-6, with a weak D call TRBD1 (5 bases). The CDR3 has 15 residues. Looked up from germline, CDR1 is SGHTS and CDR2 is YDEGEE. The CDR3 reads CASGLAGGINSPLHF. The CDR3 nucleotides are TGTGCCAGCGGCTTGGCCGGGGGAATCAATTCACCCCTCCACTTT.

This clonotype came up a few times. The J gene is TRBJ1-2, the V gene TRBV6-2 or TRBV6-3, with 8 bases matching TRBD1. Germline lookup yields CDR1 MNHEY and CDR2 SVGEGT. The CDR3 is 14 residues long. V lost 2 bases to trimming and J lost 6 bases; unmatched junction nucleotides: 5. CDR3 amino acids: CASSYPETGDGYTF. The CDR3 coding sequence is TGTGCCAGCAGTTACCCTGAGACAGGGGATGGCTACACCTTC.